This is a list of T cell receptor beta chains from one sample in a study of blood T cell repertoires in COVID-19. Generated by immunoSEQ multiplex PCR, the TCRdb table keeps only in-frame clones and is missing some. The sample lists 95,000 to 100,000 clones, roughly 79% seen once, with over 9.5% in the top ten. Source material: peripheral blood. All receptors come from a man between 65 and 85 years old with acute or convalescent COVID-19. CDR3s include the opening cysteine and the closing phenylalanine or tryptophan. Fields, in order: D gene, V gene, clone size, J gene, CDR3 protein, CDR3 DNA. D genes are given only for firm matches. The size entry is marked missing in some rows and otherwise reads once, few, many or a size class.

d_gene: -; v_gene: TRBV28; abundance: -; j_gene: TRBJ2-1; CDR3aa: CASGGASYNEQFF; CDR3nt: TGTGCCAGCGGGGGGGCTTCCTACAATGAGCAGTTCTTC
d_gene: TRBD2; v_gene: TRBV5-6; abundance: few; j_gene: TRBJ2-3; CDR3aa: CASSWGLAGGLDTQYF; CDR3nt: TGTGCCAGCAGCTGGGGACTAGCGGGGGGGCTGGATACGCAGTATTTT
d_gene: -; v_gene: TRBV9; abundance: -; j_gene: TRBJ1-4; CDR3aa: CASSVGGAREKLFF; CDR3nt: TGTGCCAGCAGCGTAGGGGGCGCCCGGGAAAAACTGTTTTTT
d_gene: TRBD1; v_gene: TRBV28; abundance: few; j_gene: TRBJ1-2; CDR3aa: CASSLVMHTGVPYGYTF; CDR3nt: TGTGCCAGCAGTTTAGTGATGCATACAGGGGTTCCCTATGGCTACACCTTC
d_gene: -; v_gene: TRBV6-5; abundance: -; j_gene: TRBJ1-2; CDR3aa: CASMGARANYGYTF; CDR3nt: TGTGCCAGCATGGGGGCTAGGGCTAACTATGGCTACACCTTC
d_gene: TRBD2; v_gene: TRBV18; abundance: -; j_gene: TRBJ2-7; CDR3aa: CASSPPLAEYEQYF; CDR3nt: TGTGCCAGCTCACCACCGCTAGCGGAGTACGAGCAGTACTTC
d_gene: TRBD1; v_gene: TRBV7-6; abundance: -; j_gene: TRBJ1-2; CDR3aa: CASSLAPQGNYGYTF; CDR3nt: TGTGCCAGCAGCTTAGCTCCACAGGGGAACTATGGCTACACCTTC
d_gene: TRBD1; v_gene: TRBV11-2; abundance: few; j_gene: TRBJ1-1; CDR3aa: CASSSGTGLTEAFF; CDR3nt: TGTGCCAGCAGCTCCGGGACAGGACTCACTGAAGCTTTCTTT
d_gene: TRBD1; v_gene: TRBV30; abundance: -; j_gene: TRBJ2-3; CDR3aa: CAWSGGQGTDTQYF; CDR3nt: TGTGCCTGGAGTGGAGGACAGGGGACAGATACGCAGTATTTT
d_gene: -; v_gene: TRBV6-6; abundance: -; j_gene: TRBJ1-1; CDR3aa: CASSSAGENTEAFF; CDR3nt: TGTGCCAGCAGTTCCGCAGGGGAGAACACTGAAGCTTTCTTT
d_gene: TRBD1; v_gene: TRBV14; abundance: -; j_gene: TRBJ1-1; CDR3aa: CASSQGGRTGKMNTEAFF; CDR3nt: TGTGCCAGCAGCCAAGGGGGGAGGACAGGAAAAATGAACACTGAAGCTTTCTTT
d_gene: -; v_gene: TRBV30; abundance: -; j_gene: TRBJ1-5; CDR3aa: CAWSVQENQPQHF; CDR3nt: TGTGCCTGGAGTGTACAGGAAAATCAGCCCCAGCATTTT
d_gene: -; v_gene: TRBV10-1; abundance: -; j_gene: TRBJ1-3; CDR3aa: CASSTGSGNTIYF; CDR3nt: TGCGCCAGCAGTACAGGGTCTGGAAACACCATATATTTT
d_gene: -; v_gene: TRBV5-1; abundance: -; j_gene: TRBJ1-4; CDR3aa: CASSLLGRGTNEKLFF; CDR3nt: TGCGCCAGCAGCTTGTTGGGGAGGGGGACTAATGAAAAACTGTTTTTT
d_gene: TRBD2; v_gene: TRBV19; abundance: -; j_gene: TRBJ2-7; CDR3aa: CASSGGLRLAGFYEQYF; CDR3nt: TGTGCCAGTAGCGGCGGATTGAGACTAGCGGGATTCTACGAGCAGTACTTC
d_gene: TRBD2; v_gene: TRBV7-9; abundance: -; j_gene: TRBJ2-2; CDR3aa: CASSEGLAGSTGELFF; CDR3nt: TGTGCCAGCAGCGAGGGACTAGCCGGTTCTACCGGGGAGCTGTTTTTT
d_gene: -; v_gene: TRBV28; abundance: -; j_gene: TRBJ1-1; CDR3aa: CASSFNLNTEAFF; CDR3nt: TGTGCCAGCAGTTTCAATCTGAACACTGAAGCTTTCTTT
d_gene: TRBD2; v_gene: TRBV7-3; abundance: -; j_gene: TRBJ2-3; CDR3aa: CASSLQSGSGFADTQYF; CDR3nt: TGTGCCAGCAGCTTACAAAGCGGGAGCGGTTTTGCAGATACGCAGTATTTT
d_gene: -; v_gene: TRBV20-1; abundance: few; j_gene: TRBJ1-2; CDR3aa: CSASDRPGYTF; CDR3nt: TGCAGTGCCAGCGACCGCCCGGGCTACACCTTC
d_gene: TRBD1; v_gene: TRBV18; abundance: -; j_gene: TRBJ1-2; CDR3aa: CASSEHPGQLISF; CDR3nt: TGTGCCAGCTCAGAGCACCCGGGACAGCTGATTTCTTTC
d_gene: -; v_gene: TRBV5-1; abundance: -; j_gene: TRBJ2-7; CDR3aa: CASSSGSYEQYF; CDR3nt: TGCGCCAGCAGTTCCGGGTCCTACGAGCAGTACTTC
d_gene: -; v_gene: TRBV3-1/TRBV3-2; abundance: -; j_gene: TRBJ1-1; CDR3aa: CASSQNDREAFF; CDR3nt: TGTGCCAGCAGCCAAAATGACAGAGAAGCTTTCTTT
d_gene: -; v_gene: TRBV10-1; abundance: -; j_gene: TRBJ2-7; CDR3aa: CASNRSYPYEQYF; CDR3nt: TGCGCCAGCAATCGCTCCTACCCCTACGAGCAGTACTTC
d_gene: TRBD1; v_gene: TRBV7-6; abundance: -; j_gene: TRBJ1-1; CDR3aa: CASSLSGQGMNTEAFF; CDR3nt: TGTGCCAGCAGCTTGTCGGGACAGGGAATGAACACTGAAGCTTTCTTT
d_gene: -; v_gene: TRBV10-2; abundance: -; j_gene: TRBJ1-2; CDR3aa: CASKLEMDYGYTF; CDR3nt: TGCGCCAGCAAACTGGAGATGGACTATGGCTACACCTTC
d_gene: TRBD1; v_gene: TRBV7-3; abundance: few; j_gene: TRBJ2-2; CDR3aa: CASSLPGQGVSGELFF; CDR3nt: TGTGCCAGCAGCTTACCGGGACAGGGAGTTTCCGGGGAGCTGTTTTTT
d_gene: -; v_gene: TRBV5-8; abundance: -; j_gene: TRBJ1-5; CDR3aa: CASRPGGLNQPQHF; CDR3nt: TGTGCCAGCCGACCCGGGGGACTCAATCAGCCCCAGCATTTT
d_gene: -; v_gene: TRBV27; abundance: -; j_gene: TRBJ2-7; CDR3aa: CASSLGQNYEQYF; CDR3nt: TGTGCCAGCAGTTTAGGTCAGAACTACGAGCAGTACTTC
d_gene: TRBD1; v_gene: TRBV6-6; abundance: -; j_gene: TRBJ2-5; CDR3aa: CASNGQGRSETQYF; CDR3nt: TGTGCCAGCAACGGACAGGGGAGGAGCGAGACCCAGTACTTC
d_gene: -; v_gene: TRBV28; abundance: -; j_gene: TRBJ2-7; CDR3aa: CASGRLTEQYF; CDR3nt: TGTGCCAGCGGGAGACTAACCGAGCAGTACTTC
d_gene: TRBD1; v_gene: TRBV24-1; abundance: -; j_gene: TRBJ1-2; CDR3aa: CATSDSQTGGTGYTF; CDR3nt: TGTGCCACCAGTGATTCGCAGACAGGGGGCACTGGCTACACCTTC
d_gene: TRBD1; v_gene: TRBV5-1; abundance: few; j_gene: TRBJ1-2; CDR3aa: CASSLPPPGGDYGYTF; CDR3nt: TGCGCCAGCAGCTTGCCGCCTCCAGGGGGCGATTATGGCTACACCTTC
d_gene: TRBD2; v_gene: TRBV24-1; abundance: -; j_gene: TRBJ2-1; CDR3aa: CATSDPGLAALNEQFF; CDR3nt: TGTGCCACCAGTGATCCGGGACTAGCGGCCCTAAATGAGCAGTTCTTC
d_gene: TRBD1; v_gene: TRBV12-5; abundance: -; j_gene: TRBJ2-1; CDR3aa: CASGLVDRAMGAYNEQFF; CDR3nt: TGTGCTAGTGGTTTGGTCGACAGGGCTATGGGGGCCTACAATGAGCAGTTCTTC
d_gene: TRBD2; v_gene: TRBV7-6; abundance: -; j_gene: TRBJ2-3; CDR3aa: CASSLQSGGMRTDTQYF; CDR3nt: TGTGCCAGCAGCTTACAAAGCGGGGGCATGAGGACAGATACGCAGTATTTT
d_gene: -; v_gene: TRBV7-2; abundance: -; j_gene: TRBJ1-5; CDR3aa: CASSFQGSNQPQHF; CDR3nt: TGTGCCAGCAGTTTTCAGGGTTCTAATCAGCCCCAGCATTTT
d_gene: TRBD2; v_gene: TRBV4-2; abundance: -; j_gene: TRBJ2-2; CDR3aa: CASGPGGRNVGELFF; CDR3nt: TGTGCCAGCGGCCCAGGCGGGAGGAACGTAGGGGAGCTGTTTTTT
d_gene: -; v_gene: TRBV6-1; abundance: few; j_gene: TRBJ2-7; CDR3aa: CASSEWDTSSYEQYF; CDR3nt: TGTGCCAGCAGTGAATGGGACACCAGCTCCTACGAGCAGTACTTC
d_gene: TRBD2; v_gene: TRBV6-2/TRBV6-3; abundance: once; j_gene: TRBJ2-1; CDR3aa: CASSLNLLMREPHNEQFF; CDR3nt: TGTGCCAGCAGTCTGAACTTACTCATGCGGGAGCCGCACAATGAGCAGTTCTTC
d_gene: TRBD2; v_gene: TRBV28; abundance: -; j_gene: TRBJ2-7; CDR3aa: CASSLPLPGLAGGKYEQYF; CDR3nt: TGTGCCAGCAGTTTGCCCCTCCCGGGACTAGCGGGAGGGAAGTACGAGCAGTACTTC
d_gene: TRBD1; v_gene: TRBV5-1; abundance: -; j_gene: TRBJ1-5; CDR3aa: CASSSTGVLGQPQHF; CDR3nt: TGCGCCAGCAGCTCTACAGGGGTCTTAGGTCAGCCCCAGCATTTT
d_gene: TRBD2; v_gene: TRBV4-3; abundance: -; j_gene: TRBJ2-2; CDR3aa: CASSQDRAGGPYTGELFF; CDR3nt: TGCGCCAGCAGCCAAGACCGAGCGGGAGGGCCGTACACCGGGGAGCTGTTTTTT
d_gene: -; v_gene: TRBV12-5; abundance: -; j_gene: TRBJ2-1; CDR3aa: CASGFGNNEQFF; CDR3nt: TGTGCTAGTGGTTTCGGGAACAATGAGCAGTTCTTC
d_gene: TRBD2; v_gene: TRBV18; abundance: -; j_gene: TRBJ2-1; CDR3aa: CASSPGLGVYNEQFF; CDR3nt: TGTGCCAGCTCACCAGGACTAGGAGTCTACAATGAGCAGTTCTTC
d_gene: TRBD1; v_gene: TRBV6-1; abundance: -; j_gene: TRBJ1-6; CDR3aa: CASSEGGTGSSPLHF; CDR3nt: TGTGCCAGCAGTGAGGGAGGGACAGGGAGTTCACCCCTCCACTTT
d_gene: TRBD2; v_gene: TRBV7-3; abundance: -; j_gene: TRBJ2-1; CDR3aa: CASSSLREGEQFF; CDR3nt: TGTGCCAGCAGCTCCCTGCGGGAGGGTGAGCAGTTCTTC
d_gene: -; v_gene: TRBV2; abundance: -; j_gene: TRBJ1-5; CDR3aa: CASSEHRDQPQHF; CDR3nt: TGTGCCAGCAGTGAACACAGGGATCAGCCCCAGCATTTT
d_gene: TRBD1; v_gene: TRBV5-1; abundance: -; j_gene: TRBJ2-5; CDR3aa: CASSPGTGETQYF; CDR3nt: TGCGCCAGCAGCCCAGGGACAGGGGAGACCCAGTACTTC
d_gene: TRBD1; v_gene: TRBV10-3; abundance: once; j_gene: TRBJ1-5; CDR3aa: CAIRGQGRSNQPQHF; CDR3nt: TGTGCCATCAGGGGACAGGGACGGAGCAATCAGCCCCAGCATTTT
d_gene: TRBD2; v_gene: TRBV28; abundance: -; j_gene: TRBJ2-1; CDR3aa: CASSGLAGAVPRDNEQFF; CDR3nt: TGTGCCAGTTCGGGACTAGCGGGAGCAGTGCCCCGGGACAATGAGCAGTTCTTC
d_gene: -; v_gene: TRBV19; abundance: -; j_gene: TRBJ2-5; CDR3aa: CASSIGGLGGGETQYF; CDR3nt: TGTGCCAGTAGTATTGGGGGACTGGGAGGCGGCGAGACCCAGTACTTC
d_gene: TRBD1; v_gene: TRBV4-2; abundance: -; j_gene: TRBJ1-5; CDR3aa: CASSREGANQPQHF; CDR3nt: TGTGCCAGCAGCCGTGAGGGGGCAAATCAGCCCCAGCATTTT
d_gene: TRBD2; v_gene: TRBV5-4; abundance: once; j_gene: TRBJ2-5; CDR3aa: CASSSGFSGGAGETQYF; CDR3nt: TGTGCCAGCAGCTCGGGATTTAGCGGGGGGGCCGGGGAGACCCAGTACTTC
d_gene: -; v_gene: TRBV6-5; abundance: -; j_gene: TRBJ1-1; CDR3aa: CATTMSQGNTEAFF; CDR3nt: TGTGCCACCACCATGAGTCAGGGGAACACTGAAGCTTTCTTT
d_gene: -; v_gene: TRBV11-2; abundance: -; j_gene: TRBJ1-3; CDR3aa: CASSSLESGNTIYF; CDR3nt: TGTGCCAGCAGCTCCCTAGAGTCTGGAAACACCATATATTTT
d_gene: -; v_gene: TRBV6-5; abundance: -; j_gene: TRBJ1-2; CDR3aa: CASNNREGYGYTF; CDR3nt: TGTGCCAGCAATAACAGGGAAGGCTATGGCTACACCTTC
d_gene: TRBD1; v_gene: TRBV18; abundance: -; j_gene: TRBJ2-2; CDR3aa: CASSAGGTFTGELFF; CDR3nt: TGTGCCAGCTCAGCAGGGGGCACCTTCACCGGGGAGCTGTTTTTT
d_gene: TRBD2; v_gene: TRBV28; abundance: once; j_gene: TRBJ2-6; CDR3aa: CASSLAGFPSGANVLTF; CDR3nt: TGTGCCAGCAGCCTAGCGGGATTCCCCTCTGGGGCCAACGTCCTGACTTTC
d_gene: -; v_gene: TRBV5-1; abundance: -; j_gene: TRBJ1-1; CDR3aa: CASSLGQAAPPEAFF; CDR3nt: TGCGCCAGCAGCTTGGGACAGGCTGCTCCCCCTGAAGCTTTCTTT